This T cell receptor (beta chain) originates from a study of low-dose radiotherapy and immunotherapy resistance in tumors. With a constant-region primer and a V-primer adapter, TCRs were subjected to 15 to 25 PCR cycles of amplification. TCRdb redid the calling of the reads with MiXCR, one entry per CDR3 protein. The sample holds about 46,000 distinct CDR3 sequences, 12% seen once. Ten or more counts support this clonotype. Sample time point: before trial treatment. The sample consisted of PBMCs, taken before treatment. The TCR sequence derives from a female donor with ovarian cancer.

CDR3 in amino acids: CAWRQGTEAFF. The CDR3 coding sequence is TGTGCCTGGAGGCAGGGTACTGAAGCTTTCTTT. The chain has TRBV30 and TRBJ1-1; D is possibly TRBD1 (5 bases). The V end lost 3 bases, the J end lost 5 bases, and 7 bases lay between the germline ends. The V gene's germline CDR1 is GTSNPN and CDR2 SVGIG (reference sequence). The CDR3 length is 11 residues.